These 11 T cell receptor beta chains share one sample of origin, sequenced in a study of blood T cell repertoires in COVID-19. The assay was immunoSEQ multiplex PCR, and TCRdb's table has in-frame clones only and misses some. There are tens of thousands of clones in the sample; 65% to 85% occur only once, and 5.3% lies in the top ten. The sample comprised peripheral blood. The receptors were sampled from a man in his fifties with active COVID-19.

The chain is built from TRBV4-1 and TRBJ1-5; D is unclear. The ends were cut back, 10 bases at V and 0 bases at J, with 16 bases in the middle. The CDR3 covers 15 residues. Germline values: CDR1 MGHRA, CDR2 YSYEKL. This CDR3 reads CATGPGDGSNQPQHF. CDR3 sequence (DNA): TGCGCCACCGGGCCCGGGGATGGTAGCAATCAGCCCCAGCATTTT.

This clone was seen once. The rearrangement links TRBV11-2 to TRBJ2-3, with TRBD1 as a possible D gene (5 bases). The CDR3 loop spans 14 amino acids. Germline CDR1 and CDR2: SGHAT and FQNNGV. Between the trimmed V and J ends, which lost 0 bases and 8 bases, there was a span of 12 bases. This CDR3 reads CASSLDAQGGTQYF. Here the CDR3 DNA reads TGTGCCAGCAGCTTAGATGCGCAGGGCGGTACGCAGTATTTT.

The chain joins TRBV14 to TRBJ2-2; a possible D gene is TRBD2 (6 bases). The CDR3 covers 16 residues. Germline V gene lookup returns CDR1 SGHDN and CDR2 FVKESK. The ends were cut back, 6 bases at V and 2 bases at J, with 16 bases in the middle. The CDR3 reads CASSYSGTLNTGELFF. The CDR3, as DNA: TGTGCCAGCAGTTATTCCGGGACTTTAAACACCGGGGAGCTGTTTTTT.

V and J are TRBV3-1 (or the pseudogene TRBV3-2) and TRBJ2-1; D perhaps matches TRBD1 (5 bases). Trimming pared 1 base from V and 6 bases from J, leaving 13 bases between. The CDR3 length is 15 residues. The germline V gene has CDR1 LGHDT and CDR2 YNNKEL (reference sequence). The CDR3 is CASSQAHDRINEQFF. CDR3 nucleotide sequence: TGTGCCAGCAGCCAAGCCCATGACAGAATCAATGAGCAGTTCTTC.

The rearrangement joins TRBV6-5 to TRBJ1-1; D unclear. Germline V gene lookup returns CDR1 MNHEY and CDR2 SVGAGI. Trimming shortened V by 6 bases and J by 5 bases, and 10 bases separated the two germline ends. The CDR3 is 12 amino acids. The CDR3 sequence: CASRMAETEAFF. Written as DNA, the CDR3 is TGTGCCAGCAGAATGGCTGAAACTGAAGCTTTCTTT.

CDR3: CASSVSGGEAFF. Here the CDR3 DNA reads TGTGCCAGCAGCGTTTCGGGTGGTGAAGCTTTCTTT. V gene TRBV9 combines with J gene TRBJ1-1; D is uncertain. The CDR3 extends over 12 amino acids. Trimming removed 2 bases at V and 7 bases at J, with 9 bases between. Germline-derived CDR1 and CDR2 are SGDLS and YYNGEE.

The count of this clone is one. The chain combines TRBV19 with TRBJ2-3; D gene uncertain. The CDR3 runs to 14 residues. Germline CDR1 is LNHDA and CDR2 is SQIVND (reference sequence). With 1 base removed from V and 4 bases from J, the gap between germline ends came to 9 bases. This CDR3 reads CASSIGSTADTQYF. DNA of the CDR3: TGTGCCAGTAGTATAGGGTCTACAGCAGATACGCAGTATTTT.

The V call is TRBV5-6, the J call TRBJ1-5; the D gene is possibly TRBD1 (5 bases). The CDR3 length is 15 residues. The germline CDR1 and CDR2 sequences are SGHDT and YYEEEE. V was cut by 4 bases and J by 3 bases, with 14 bases left in between. The CDR3 reads CASSLYRIVNQPQHF. CDR3 in DNA: TGTGCCAGCAGCCTCTACAGGATTGTCAATCAGCCCCAGCATTTT. Full variable domain (rest looked up from reference TRBV5-6 and TRBJ1-5): DAGVTQSPTHLIKTRGQQVTLRCSPKSGHDTVSWYQQALGQGPQFIFQYYEEEERQRGNFPDRFSGHQFPNYSSELNVNALLLGDSALYLCASSLYRIVNQPQHFGDGTRLSIL.

The chain recombines TRBV9 with TRBJ2-3; 12 positions agree with TRBD2. The CDR3 runs to 17 residues. With 1 base clipped from V and 5 bases from J, the junction kept 8 bases outside the gene matches. The V gene's germline CDR1 is SGDLS and CDR2 YYNGEE. CDR3 in amino acids: CASSVSLAGGPRDTQYF. The CDR3 nucleotides are TGTGCCAGCAGCGTATCCCTAGCGGGGGGGCCTCGAGATACGCAGTATTTT. Combining the CDR3 with reference TRBV9 and TRBJ2-3 gives the whole variable domain DSGVTQTPKHLITATGQRVTLRCSPRSGDLSVYWYQQSLDQGLQFLIQYYNGEERAKGNILERFSAQQFPDLHSELNLSSLELGDSALYFCASSVSLAGGPRDTQYFGPGTRLTVL.

The chain employs TRBV4-2 and TRBJ2-7, with 10 positions matching TRBD2. The trim removed 3 bases at V and 3 bases at J, leaving 14 bases unmatched. CDR1 LGHNA and CDR2 YNFKEQ come from the germline V gene. CDR3 length equals 18 residues. The CDR3 DNA is TGTGCCAGCAGCCAGGGCCCCTCGGCTAGCGGGAGAAGCTACGAGCAGTACTTC. As protein: CASSQGPSASGRSYEQYF.

V is TRBV5-1 and J is TRBJ1-1; the match to TRBD1 covers 8 bases. The CDR3 runs to 14 residues. CDR1 and CDR2 (germline): SGHRS, YFSETQ. With 5 bases clipped from V and 8 bases from J, the junction kept 11 bases outside the gene matches. Here the CDR3 DNA reads TGCGCCAGCAGTTCGAATGGACAGGGCGTGGAAGCTTTCTTT. It encodes CASSSNGQGVEAFF.